This entry is about one TCR beta chain. The antigen is unknown. This entry comes from a study of long-term antiretroviral therapy in people with HIV. Samples held about 0.95-10 million cryopreserved PBMC, and DNA extraction followed. Survey-level immunoSEQ v3.0 assays were run. Clones were sequenced by immunoSEQ multiplex PCR, and TCRdb holds only the in-frame ones, with some missing. The table records 15,000 to 20,000 clones, 76% of them present only once. Whole-study findings and limits: ART adherence, viral resistance and therapy changes went undocumented.

This CDR3 has 17 residues. The V gene's germline CDR1 is SGHDN and CDR2 FVKESK. Trimming took off 0 bases at V and 3 bases at J, with 14 bases between the two ends. The material was unsorted PBMCs, obtained approximately 2.5 years before starting antiretroviral therapy. The chain uses TRBV14 and TRBJ2-2; weak D call: TRBD1 (6 bases). This receptor was identified in a woman in her 50s with HIV. CDR3 coding DNA: TGTGCCAGCAGCCAAGACAGGGGACCCTCGCACACCGGGGAGCTGTTTTTT. Translation: CASSQDRGPSHTGELFF. Supplemented by reference TRBV14 and TRBJ2-2, the full variable domain reads EAGVTQFPSHSVIEKGQTVTLRCDPISGHDNLYWYRRVMGKEIKFLLHFVKESKQDESGMPNNRFLAERTGGTYSTLKVQPAELEDSGVYFCASSQDRGPSHTGELFFGEGSRLTVL.